This T cell receptor (beta chain) was sequenced during a study of blood T cell repertoires in COVID-19 (dated by TCRdb to 2018 to 2021). Study-level background: The collaborator samples originated in the United States, Italy and Spain and spanned the acute and convalescent phases of COVID-19. Where available, HLA class I and class II types were obtained from metadata supplied by the sample provider rather than from assay-based typing. The repertoires were made available in a free public database intended to serve as a resource for research on the immune response to SARS-CoV-2. Nearly every sample came with metadata listing a de-identified subject ID, COVID-19 status, age in years and sex. The prospective study material was composed of cDNA or gDNA derived from T cells, B-cell-depleted T cells, or PBMCs. The samples were drawn from the first 160 participants of the ongoing ImmuneRACE study and from 950 to 1,500 subjects provided by 6 global collaborators. Deeply sampled blood TCRbeta repertoires from subjects exposed to, actively infected with, or recovered from COVID-19 were included in the dataset. Broader findings and caveats from the paper: The amount of clinical and demographic metadata varied by source and participant and was provided uncurated.

The collaborating institutions used their own protocols to collect whole blood in K2EDTA tubes. For TCRbeta analysis, collaborator samples were shipped as frozen whole blood, as isolated PBMCs, or as DNA extracted from either sample type. The immunoSEQ Assay, a bias-controlled multiplex PCR, was used to amplify TCRbeta CDR3 regions from genomic DNA. Turning to the authors' computational methods: The number of nucleated cells in each sample was estimated from the amplification of reference gene primers within the assay. To quantify the absolute abundance of each unique TCRbeta CDR3 rearrangement, sequence reads were collapsed and filtered. For each sample, productive Simpson clonality was calculated as the square root of Simpson's diversity index over productive rearrangements. Not all clones reach the TCRdb copy of this immuneACCESS table, which keeps in-frame sequences only. Checked studies attribute under half of the gap to unresolved V genes and leave the rest unexplained. V, J and clone size derive from that table, while D and trimming were established from the DNA sequence. This sample comprises about 70,000 clones, approximately 77% of them detected only once. The top ten clones comprise 0.65% to 0.9% of the sample.

V and J lose 6 bases and 3 bases, and a span of 9 bases separates them. The CDR3, from cysteine to phenylalanine, totals 11 residues. Only CDR3 DNA remains: 33 bases, in frame from the first base. CDR1 and CDR2 are read off the germline V gene (reference sequence) as DFQATT and SNEGSKA. With respect to this clone: Its binding antigen is unknown. The input lacks base qualities; no much larger clone sits a single base away. This specimen includes other DNA sequences encoding the same CDR3.

The chain is encoded by TRBV20-1 joined to TRBJ2-7; no D gene call is confident. Sequencing was done on a sample of peripheral blood. This receptor was obtained from a woman aged 70 to 79 with acute or convalescent COVID-19. The nucleotides read TGCAGTGCCCCCCTTAGCTACGAGCAGTACTTC. Translated, it reads CSAPLSYEQYF.